This T cell receptor (beta chain) was identified during a study of Ad26.COV2.S vaccination and SARS-CoV-2 variants. This clone was picked up one time. As to treatment: around 19 received Ad26.COV2.S at low or high dose, single or two shots; a few received placebo; per-sample allocation not given. Day 63 after the first injection of vaccine or placebo was the sampling time. Measured with immunoSEQ multiplex PCR; TCRdb has only the in-frame clones, and not every one. The table lists approximately 340,000 clones, approximately 84% of them singletons. V lost 3 bases and J lost 5, with 14 bases in between. Per germline, CDR1 LNHNV and CDR2 YYDKDF (reference sequence). This CDR3 has 15 amino acids.

This sequence originates from a person between 18 and 65 years old who received the Ad26.COV2.S COVID-19 vaccine or a placebo. The chain links TRBV15 to TRBJ1-5; D is perhaps TRBD1 (5 bases). The starting material was peripheral blood, obtained in a trial of Ad26.COV2.S vaccine versus placebo. CDR3 amino acids: CATSRGTLGDQPQHF. The CDR3 bases are TGTGCCACCAGCAGGGGGACCCTTGGGGATCAGCCCCAGCATTTT.